The present entry profiles one TCR beta chain with its context. TCRdb redid the calling of the RT-PCR reads with MiXCR, one entry per CDR3 protein. The sample yields 10,000 or so distinct CDR3 sequences, approximately 6% seen once. V was shortened by 6 bases and J by 6 bases, with 9 bases between the two germline ends. CDR3 size: 11 residues. Germline V gives CDR1 KGHSH, CDR2 LQKENI. This entry is derived from a study of patients and donors after allogeneic stem cell transplantation. The genes are TRBV18 and TRBJ2-7; unclear D gene. The sequenced sample was blood, either unsorted or a sorted T cell fraction (not recorded which). This sequence originates from a human donor who was either an allogeneic HSCT recipient or a stem cell or donor lymphocyte infusion donor (not recorded which). It is not recorded whose cells these are; they may come from a transplant donor. The chain's CDR3 is CASSPGTEQYF. CDR3 sequence (DNA): TGTGCCAGCTCCCCAGGCACCGAGCAGTACTTC.